The 3 T cell receptor beta chains below all came from one sample that was sequenced in a study of blood T cell repertoires in COVID-19. Measured with immunoSEQ multiplex PCR; TCRdb has only the in-frame clones, and not every one. In the table there are some 330,000 clones, more than 90% of which are singletons. The sample comprised PBMCs or T cells enriched from blood (not recorded which). The receptors here all came from a woman aged 30 to 39 who had recovered from COVID-19.

The rearrangement joins TRBV28 to TRBJ2-7; 14 bases are shared with TRBD2. V trimming: 8 bases; J trimming: 6 bases; junction bases outside the gene matches: 12. The CDR3 length is 16 residues. From germline, CDR1 is MDHEN and CDR2 SYDVKM. CDR3 protein: CASDPGLAGDLIEQYF. The DNA of the CDR3 is TGTGCCAGCGACCCGGGACTAGCGGGAGACTTGATCGAGCAGTACTTC.

CDR3 sequence: CASSQGTDYGYTF. In nucleotides, the CDR3 is TGTGCCAGCAGCCAAGGGACAGACTATGGCTACACCTTC. This chain links TRBV3-1 (or the pseudogene TRBV3-2) with TRBJ1-2; D perhaps matches TRBD1 (6 bases). V was trimmed by 1 base and J by 3 bases, leaving 6 bases between them. CDR3 length equals 13 residues. Germline CDR1 reads LGHDT; CDR2 reads YNNKEL (reference sequence).

This chain joins TRBV2 and TRBJ1-4; no definite D call. The CDR3 runs to 15 residues. Germline CDR1 and CDR2: SNHLY and FYNNEI. The V end was cut by 1 base, the J end by 7 bases, with 13 bases between. The CDR3 nucleotides are TGTGCCAGCAGTGAAGAAGTGCCCTCCAGTGAAAAACTGTTTTTT. Amino acids: CASSEEVPSSEKLFF. Based on the CDR3 plus reference TRBV2 and TRBJ1-4, the full variable domain is EPEVTQTPSHQVTQMGQEVILRCVPISNHLYFYWYRQILGQKVEFLVSFYNNEISEKSEIFDDQFSVERPDGSNFTLKIRSTKLEDSAMYFCASSEEVPSSEKLFFGSGTQLSVL.